This T cell receptor beta chain is drawn from a study of blood T cell repertoires in COVID-19. Looking at the study overall: PBMCs, B-cell-depleted T cells, or T cells provided the cDNA or gDNA that made up the material.

Germline values: CDR1 MGHRA, CDR2 YSYEKL. V lost 0 bases to trimming and J lost 4 bases, with 9 bases between them. This CDR3 region has 14 residues. For recovered donors of Cohort 3, there were two negative PCRs, clearance, or symptom resolution. How the authors handled the data: Amplification of reference gene primers was used by the study to estimate nucleated cell counts. Data came from immunoSEQ multiplex PCR; TCRdb stores just in-frame clones and leaves some out. V and J calls and clone size are as listed in that table; D and trimming were resolved from the DNA. The sample shows under 350,000 clones, around 84% of them seen only once.

Sequenced: PBMCs or T cells enriched from blood (not recorded which). The rearrangement links TRBV4-1 to TRBJ2-5; D gene unclear. The origin of this receptor is a man aged 30 to 45 who had recovered from COVID-19. The CDR3 DNA sequence: TGCGCCAGCAGCCAAGATCCAGGAAGAGAGACCCAGTACTTC. Translated, it gives CASSQDPGRETQYF.